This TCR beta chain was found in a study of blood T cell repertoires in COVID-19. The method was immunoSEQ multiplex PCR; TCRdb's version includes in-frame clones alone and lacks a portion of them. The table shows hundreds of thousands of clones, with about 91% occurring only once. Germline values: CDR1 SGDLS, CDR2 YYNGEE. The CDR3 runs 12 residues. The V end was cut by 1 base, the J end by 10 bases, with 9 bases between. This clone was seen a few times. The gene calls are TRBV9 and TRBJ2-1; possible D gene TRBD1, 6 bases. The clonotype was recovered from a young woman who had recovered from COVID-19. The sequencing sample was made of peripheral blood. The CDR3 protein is CASSVFQGEQFF. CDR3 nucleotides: TGTGCCAGCAGCGTATTTCAGGGGGAGCAGTTCTTC. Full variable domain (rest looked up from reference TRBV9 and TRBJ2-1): DSGVTQTPKHLITATGQRVTLRCSPRSGDLSVYWYQQSLDQGLQFLIQYYNGEERAKGNILERFSAQQFPDLHSELNLSSLELGDSALYFCASSVFQGEQFFGPGTRLTVL.